The 32 T cell receptor beta chains below all came from one sample that was sequenced in a study of T-cell reconstitution after alpha-beta-depleted transplantation in children. Unique molecular identifiers featured in how the TCRbeta library was prepared. MiXCR was run by TCRdb on the PCR reads, yielding one entry per CDR3 protein. This table has roughly 170,000 distinct CDR3 sequences, about 6.4% appearing once. Sequencing used PBMCs from the stem cell graft donor, obtained from the stem cell graft. These TCRs come from a human donor who donated a stem cell graft to a child with Wiskott-Aldrich syndrome.

This clonotype was picked up many times. The rearrangement uses TRBV20-1 and TRBJ2-5, with 10 bases fitting TRBD2. CDR1 and CDR2 from the germline V gene are DFQATT and SNEGSKA (reference sequence). This CDR3 comprises 12 residues. V was pared by 6 bases and J by 5 bases, with 3 bases of the junction left unmatched. DNA for the CDR3: TGCAGTGCAGCGGGAGGGAAGGAGACCCAGTACTTC. Its protein is CSAAGGKETQYF.

There are many counts of this clonotype. The rearrangement links TRBV4-1 to TRBJ1-1, with D uncertain. Trimming removed 0 bases from V and 2 bases from J, with 10 bases in between. Germline CDR1 and CDR2: MGHRA and YSYEKL. The CDR3 totals 15 residues. The CDR3 protein is CASSQEMGSNTEAFF. The DNA for the CDR3 is TGCGCCAGCAGCCAAGAAATGGGATCTAACACTGAAGCTTTCTTT.

In DNA, the CDR3 is TGCAGTGCTAGAGTAAACGGATGGATTAGGGGCACTGAAGCTTTCTTT. Translation: CSARVNGWIRGTEAFF. This chain connects TRBV20-1 to TRBJ1-1; D is possibly TRBD1 (5 bases). V was cut by 1 base and J by 4 bases, with 19 bases left in between. The germline gives CDR1 DFQATT, CDR2 SNEGSKA (reference sequence). The CDR3 runs to 16 residues.

J is TRBJ2-2 and V is TRBV19; 7 bases line up with TRBD1. Germline V gives CDR1 LNHDA, CDR2 SQIVND (reference sequence). The trim removed 6 bases at V and 5 bases at J, leaving 9 bases unmatched. The CDR3 is 15 amino acids. The CDR3 is CASRKGARTTGELFF. The CDR3 region has the DNA TGTGCCAGTAGAAAGGGGGCAAGAACAACCGGGGAGCTGTTTTTT.

This clonotype was counted ten times or more. The rearrangement uses TRBV3-1 and TRBJ1-2; D remains ambiguous. This CDR3 is 15 amino acids long. Germline V gene data show CDR1 as LGHDT and CDR2 as YNNKEL (reference sequence). The germline V and J ends were trimmed by 5 bases and 2 bases, with 15 bases remaining between them. The CDR3 region is CASSVAGVQNYGYTF. DNA of the CDR3: TGTGCCAGCAGCGTCGCAGGTGTCCAAAACTATGGCTACACCTTC.

This sequence joins TRBV19 and TRBJ2-7, with 8 bases identical to TRBD1. Germline-derived CDR1 and CDR2 are LNHDA and SQIVND (reference sequence). The CDR3 contains 16 residues. V shed 5 bases, J shed 3 bases, and the junction held 12 bases outside the gene matches. The CDR3 DNA is TGTGCCAGTAGTGCGGGACAGGTCTTTTCGGACTACGAGCAGTACTTC. The encoded protein is CASSAGQVFSDYEQYF.

This clonotype occurred many times. The rearrangement uses TRBV30 and TRBJ2-7; 9 nucleotides match TRBD2. The CDR3 has 12 residues. CDR1 and CDR2 (germline): GTSNPN, SVGIG (reference sequence). The ends lost 5 bases at V and 7 bases at J; junction bases unmatched: 6. The CDR3 loop is CAWSGLAREQYF. The CDR3, as DNA: TGTGCCTGGTCGGGACTAGCTAGGGAGCAGTACTTC.

This clonotype was counted at least ten times. V and J are TRBV10-2 and TRBJ2-3, with TRBD2 matching over 10 bases. This CDR3 region has 16 residues. V gave up 4 bases and J gave up 3 bases; unmatched junction bases: 7. Germline V gives CDR1 WSHSY, CDR2 SAAADI. The chain's CDR3 is CASSVQAGGLTDTQYF. In nucleotides, the CDR3 is TGCGCCAGCAGTGTCCAAGCGGGGGGGCTTACAGATACGCAGTATTTT.

This clonotype was picked up a small number of times. The V gene is TRBV3-1, the J gene TRBJ2-7; D unclear. The CDR3 length is 15 residues. Germline CDR1 is LGHDT and CDR2 is YNNKEL (reference sequence). The V gene lost 1 base and the J gene lost 2 bases, with 12 bases spanning the gap. CDR3 protein: CASSQGIFTAYEQYF. CDR3 bases: TGTGCCAGCAGCCAAGGAATTTTTACAGCCTACGAGCAGTACTTC.

This clonotype has a handful of counts. The CDR3, as DNA: TGCAGTGCTCTTCCCCCCTTCACTGAAGCTTTCTTT. Amino acids: CSALPPFTEAFF. The V call is TRBV20-1, the J call TRBJ1-1, with D unclear. The germline CDR1 and CDR2 sequences are DFQATT and SNEGSKA (reference sequence). The CDR3 is 12 amino acids. The ends were cut back, 5 bases at V and 4 bases at J, with 11 bases in the middle.

In this sample, this clonotype turned up a few times. The chain recombines TRBV5-1 with TRBJ1-4, with a weak D call TRBD1 (5 bases). This CDR3 is 14 amino acids long. CDR1 SGHRS and CDR2 YFSETQ come from the germline V gene. V lost 4 bases and J lost 4, with 11 bases in between. The CDR3 DNA sequence: TGCGCCAGCAGCGTCAGGGACGTTAATGAAAAACTGTTTTTT. It specifies CASSVRDVNEKLFF. Full variable domain (rest looked up from reference TRBV5-1 and TRBJ1-4): KAGVTQTPRYLIKTRGQQVTLSCSPISGHRSVSWYQQTPGQGLQFLFEYFSETQRNKGNFPGRFSGRQFSNSRSEMNVSTLELGDSALYLCASSVRDVNEKLFFGSGTQLSVL.

This clonotype has a count of ten or more. The V gene is TRBV12-3 or TRBV12-4, the J gene TRBJ2-5, with D uncertain. V dropped 4 bases and J dropped 1 base, with 10 bases sitting between them. This CDR3 spans 14 amino acids. The CDR3, as DNA: TGTGCCAGCAGTTCCTCAGGTACCCAAGAGACCCAGTACTTC. Residues: CASSSSGTQETQYF.

This clonotype has a count of ten or more. The chain joins TRBV5-1 to TRBJ1-1; D not certain. CDR3 length: 14 amino acids. The ends were cut back, 0 bases at V and 0 bases at J, with 6 bases in the middle. Looked up from germline, CDR1 is SGHRS and CDR2 is YFSETQ. CDR3 DNA sequence: TGCGCCAGCAGCTTGGAACCGATGAACACTGAAGCTTTCTTT. The encoded protein is CASSLEPMNTEAFF.

This clonotype was observed a handful of times. V is TRBV12-3 or TRBV12-4 and J is TRBJ2-3; D gene ambiguous. This CDR3 is 12 amino acids long. V was trimmed by 3 bases and J by 4 bases, leaving 5 bases between them. In DNA, the CDR3 is TGTGCCAGCAGTTTTGACCCAGATACGCAGTATTTT. Encoded protein: CASSFDPDTQYF.

This clonotype was found many times. V is TRBV5-1 and J is TRBJ2-6; 7 bases match TRBD1. This CDR3 contains 14 residues. Germline CDR1 is SGHRS and CDR2 is YFSETQ. V lost 7 bases, J lost 0 bases, and 1 base stayed unmatched. The DNA for the CDR3 is TGCGCCAGCCGGGACAGCTCTGGGGCCAACGTCCTGACTTTC. Translated: CASRDSSGANVLTF.

The V gene is TRBV28, the J gene TRBJ1-4; 8 bases match TRBD1. The J segment lost 2 bases and the V segment lost 5 bases, leaving 4 bases of the junction unmatched. The germline V gene has CDR1 MDHEN and CDR2 SYDVKM. The CDR3 sequence is 15 residues long. In DNA, the CDR3 is TGTGCCAGCAGTCAACAGGGGGGGACTAATGAAAAACTGTTTTTT. Encoded protein: CASSQQGGTNEKLFF. Supplemented by reference TRBV28 and TRBJ1-4, the full variable domain reads DVKVTQSSRYLVKRTGEKVFLECVQDMDHENMFWYRQDPGLGLRLIYFSYDVKMKEKGDIPEGYSVSREKKERFSLILESASTNQTSMYLCASSQQGGTNEKLFFGSGTQLSVL.

V usage is TRBV7-9 and J usage is TRBJ2-5; 7 positions agree with TRBD1. This CDR3 is built from 15 residues. Germline loops: CDR1 SEHNR, CDR2 FQNEAQ (reference sequence). V was clipped by 5 bases and J by 3 bases; unmatched bases: 9. In DNA form, the CDR3 reads TGTGCCAGCAGCCTCGGACAGGTGGGCGAAGAGACCCAGTACTTC. Amino acid sequence: CASSLGQVGEETQYF.

This clonotype was seen more than once but under ten times. The chain carries TRBV7-2 and TRBJ1-6; TRBD1 agrees at 9 bases. Germline V gene sequence: CDR1 SGHTA, CDR2 FQGNSA. The CDR3 covers 15 residues. V dropped 2 bases and J dropped 11; count of bases not matched to a gene: 7. This CDR3 reads CASSLTRDRATPLHF. CDR3 bases: TGTGCCAGCAGCTTAACCCGGGACAGGGCTACACCCCTCCACTTT. The full variable domain, in which reference TRBV7-2 and TRBJ1-6 provide the parts outside the CDR3, is GAGVSQSPSNKVTEKGKDVELRCDPISGHTALYWYRQSLGQGLEFLIYFQGNSAPDKSGLPSDRFSAERTGGSVSTLTIQRTQQEDSAVYLCASSLTRDRATPLHFGNGTRLTVT.

This clonotype occurred a few times. The chain links TRBV5-1 to TRBJ2-1; 13 positions agree with TRBD2. The V segment lost 0 bases and the J segment 9 bases; nucleotides outside the gene matches: 3. This CDR3 has 15 amino acids. Germline values: CDR1 SGHRS, CDR2 YFSETQ. Written as DNA, the CDR3 is TGCGCCAGCAGCTTGGGACTAGCGGGAGGTGTTGAGCAGTTCTTC. It translates to CASSLGLAGGVEQFF.

This clonotype has at least ten counts. The chain combines TRBV20-1 with TRBJ2-1; tentatively, D is TRBD2 (5 bases). The CDR3 spans 12 residues. Germline values: CDR1 DFQATT, CDR2 SNEGSKA (reference sequence). CDR3 nucleotide sequence: TGCCGGCCGGGGAGTCGCAACAATGAGCAGTTCTTC. Translation: CRPGSRNNEQFF.

This clonotype was detected many times. The rearrangement links TRBV5-1 to TRBJ1-5, with 7 nucleotides matching TRBD1. Germline V lookup: CDR1 SGHRS, CDR2 YFSETQ. Unmatched junction bases numbered 1, after V lost 4 bases and J lost 0 bases. The CDR3 consists of 14 residues. The CDR3 sequence is CASSRDSSNQPQHF. The DNA of the CDR3 is TGCGCCAGCAGCCGGGACAGTAGCAATCAGCCCCAGCATTTT.

In this sample, this clonotype turned up a few times. The chain has TRBV27 and TRBJ2-7, with 9 bases matching TRBD2. V trimming: 6 bases; J trimming: 6 bases; junction bases outside the gene matches: 12. Germline V lookup: CDR1 MNHEY, CDR2 SMNVEV (reference sequence). The CDR3 has 15 amino acids. CDR3 protein: CASRNSGSNLREQYF. The CDR3 DNA reads as TGTGCCAGCAGAAATAGCGGGAGTAACCTACGCGAGCAGTACTTC.

This clonotype was observed many times. This rearrangement joins TRBV11-2 to TRBJ2-1; D tentatively fits TRBD1 or TRBD2 (7 bases each). With 8 bases removed from V and 3 bases from J, the gap between germline ends came to 26 bases. This CDR3 has 18 residues. Germline CDR1 reads SGHAT; CDR2 reads FQNNGV. Here the CDR3 reads CASQGVPLPLADYNEQFF. In DNA form, the CDR3 reads TGTGCCAGCCAGGGGGTCCCCCTACCTCTAGCGGACTACAATGAGCAGTTCTTC.

This clonotype came up many times. The rearrangement joins TRBV24-1 to TRBJ2-1, with 13 nucleotides matching TRBD2. This CDR3 region has 18 residues. Trimming removed 1 base from V and 9 bases from J; junction bases left unmatched: 11. Germline CDR1 and CDR2: KGHDR and SFDVKD. The chain's CDR3 is CATSDFGDGLAGAGEQFF. In DNA form, the CDR3 reads TGTGCCACCAGTGATTTTGGGGACGGACTAGCGGGAGCTGGTGAGCAGTTCTTC.

In its sample, this clonotype was seen many times. V is TRBV5-5 and J is TRBJ1-5, with 7 positions matching TRBD1. The J segment lost 2 bases and the V segment lost 3 bases, leaving 11 bases of the junction unmatched. This CDR3 contains 17 residues. CDR1 and CDR2 (germline): SGHKS, YYEKEE (reference sequence). This chain's CDR3 is CASSSMTGTYGNQPQHF. Written as DNA, the CDR3 is TGTGCCAGCAGCTCTATGACAGGGACGTATGGCAATCAGCCCCAGCATTTT.

The rearrangement links TRBV4-2 to TRBJ2-7, with D tentatively TRBD1 (6 bases). CDR1 is LGHNA, CDR2 YNFKEQ, per germline. This CDR3 has 13 residues. V gave up 5 bases and J gave up 3 bases, with 11 bases separating them. CDR3 residues: CASSFRGLYEQYF. The CDR3 nucleotides read TGTGCCAGCAGCTTCAGGGGCCTCTACGAGCAGTACTTC.

In its sample, this clonotype was seen many times. The genes are TRBV4-1 and TRBJ2-7, with 9 bases lining up with TRBD1. The J segment lost 3 bases and the V segment lost 3 bases, leaving 12 bases of the junction unmatched. The CDR3 consists of 17 residues. Looked up from germline, CDR1 is MGHRA and CDR2 is YSYEKL. The CDR3 DNA reads as TGCGCCAGCAGCCAGGACGGTACGGGACAGGGATACTACGAGCAGTACTTC. Amino acid sequence: CASSQDGTGQGYYEQYF.

This chain connects TRBV5-1 to TRBJ2-2; D gene uncertain. Deletions cut 0 bases from V and 2 bases from J, with 11 bases between. The germline CDR1 and CDR2 sequences are SGHRS and YFSETQ. The CDR3 is 16 amino acids. The CDR3 DNA follows: TGCGCCAGCAGCTTGGCAGGCCACCATAACACCGGGGAGCTGTTTTTT. Translating gives CASSLAGHHNTGELFF.

This clonotype has at least ten counts. This chain links TRBV12-3 or TRBV12-4 with TRBJ2-1; D is perhaps TRBD2 (6 bases). V dropped 3 bases and J dropped 3 bases, with 12 bases sitting between them. The CDR3 is 15 amino acids. The CDR3 reads CASSFGGSLYNEQFF. As DNA, the CDR3 is TGTGCCAGCAGTTTTGGGGGGAGTCTCTACAATGAGCAGTTCTTC.

This clonotype was picked up many times. The chain carries TRBV27 and TRBJ2-1, with D possibly matching TRBD1 (5 bases). V was pared by 8 bases and J by 8 bases, with 10 bases between. The length of the CDR3 is 11 residues. Looked up from germline, CDR1 is MNHEY and CDR2 is SMNVEV (reference sequence). The CDR3 loop reads CASFTGHEQFF. CDR3 nucleotide sequence: TGTGCCAGCTTTACAGGCCATGAGCAGTTCTTC.

This clonotype was recorded a few times. V gene TRBV29-1 combines with J gene TRBJ2-3; 9 bases align to TRBD2. Germline trimming cut 7 bases from V and 2 bases from J; bases unmatched to any gene: 7. The CDR3 loop spans 14 amino acids. Germline V gene sequence: CDR1 SQVTM, CDR2 ANQGSEA. The CDR3 DNA reads as TGCAGCGATTGCGGGAGGGCCTCCACAGATACGCAGTATTTT. This sequence encodes CSDCGRASTDTQYF.

The chain has TRBV6-6 and TRBJ1-1, with D maybe TRBD1 (5 bases). The CDR3 loop spans 13 amino acids. Germline CDR1 MNHNY, CDR2 SVGAGI (reference sequence). V lost 7 bases and J 11 bases, leaving 20 bases between the germline ends. The CDR3 spells CASTFKGPLRAFF. For the CDR3, the DNA is TGTGCCAGCACGTTCAAGGGACCGCTGAGGGCTTTCTTT.